This TCR beta chain came from a study of shared clonotypes between healthy human individuals. Whole-study context: Three CD4 naive, three CD4 memory, two CD8 naive and one CD8 memory plate were used per donor. Study-wide findings and caveats: Exclusively blood specimens were collected; tissue repertoires likely differ.

To note about this clone: Its antigen is not identified.

TCRdb's copy holds only in-frame clones and misses some; the assay was immunoSEQ multiplex PCR. The data show 550,000 to 650,000 clones, approximately 96% seen once. Terminally differentiated effector memory CD45RA+ cells were excluded from the naive CD8 cells, which were CD45RO-negative and positively selected for CCR7. Sequencing was performed on naive CD8+ T cells sorted from blood. The TCR originated in a woman in her twenties or thirties in good health.

As DNA, the CDR3 is TGCAGCGTTGAGGGAGTCACCTACGAGCAGTACTTC. It yields the protein CSVEGVTYEQYF. The chain carries TRBV29-1 and TRBJ2-7; D may be TRBD2 (5 bases). The CDR3 runs 12 residues. Germline V gene lookup returns CDR1 SQVTM and CDR2 ANQGSEA. Trimming removed 3 bases at V and 2 bases at J, with 8 bases between.